This T cell receptor beta chain is drawn from a study of T cell responses to AZD1222 COVID-19 vaccine. Some clones are missing from TCRdb's copy, which holds only in-frame ones; the method was immunoSEQ multiplex PCR. The repertoire holds roughly 14,000 clones, with 88% as singletons. General study findings and limits: At 160-218 and 743-854, vaccine-associated CD4 TCRs were dominant, and they spanned spike. Donors, mostly white British, included more females; clonal diversity was possibly underestimated.

The V segment lost 5 bases and the J segment 5 bases; nucleotides outside the gene matches: 13. Germline loops: CDR1 SGHTA, CDR2 FQGNSA. This CDR3 spans 17 amino acids. A remark on this clone: Its matching antigen is unknown.

The chain joins TRBV7-2 to TRBJ2-2, with TRBD2 identical over 8 bases. Here the sequenced sample was peripheral blood, taken 28 days after the second AZD1222 dose. This TCR came from an adult who received the AZD1222 COVID-19 vaccine. The CDR3 sequence is CASSPHGGGRGTGELFF. The DNA of the CDR3 is TGTGCCAGCAGCCCCCATGGCGGGGGGAGAGGTACCGGGGAGCTGTTTTTT.